A single sample gave rise to the 10 T cell receptor beta chains below, sequenced in a study of blood T cell repertoires in COVID-19. Sequenced by immunoSEQ multiplex PCR; TCRdb stores in-frame clones only, minus some. In the table there are hundreds of thousands of clones, over 75% of which are singletons. Sequenced sample: PBMCs or T cells enriched from blood (not recorded which). The receptors were gathered from a woman aged 18-29 years who had recovered from COVID-19.

The chain combines TRBV10-2 with TRBJ1-5; D is possibly TRBD1 (5 bases). Trimming shortened V by 7 bases and J by 5 bases, and 9 bases separated the two germline ends. The CDR3 has 12 residues. Germline V gene sequence: CDR1 WSHSY, CDR2 SAAADI. CDR3 nucleotides: TGCGCCAGCAAGTCGACAGATCAGCCCCAGCATTTT. Encoded protein: CASKSTDQPQHF.

The rearrangement links TRBV7-5 to TRBJ2-7; the DNA was not compared with TRBD2, the D call given in the table. TRBV7-5 is shown as a pseudogene. The CDR3 has 14 amino acids. The CDR3 nucleotides are TGTGCCAGAAGTAAACCACACGGGGGGTACGAGCAGTACTTC. The encoded protein is CARSKPHGGYEQYF.

The chain joins TRBV5-4 to TRBJ2-5; D is undetermined. CDR3 length equals 13 residues. The V end lost 1 base, the J end lost 2 bases, and 6 bases lay between the germline ends. Germline V CDR1 and CDR2: SGHNT, YYREEE (reference sequence). CDR3 nucleotides: TGTGCCAGCAGCTTGCTAGAGCAAGAGACCCAGTACTTC. It codes for CASSLLEQETQYF. The full variable domain, rest sourced from reference TRBV5-4 and TRBJ2-5, is ETGVTQSPTHLIKTRGQQVTLRCSSQSGHNTVSWYQQALGQGPQFIFQYYREEENGRGNFPPRFSGLQFPNYSSELNVNALELDDSALYLCASSLLEQETQYFGPGTRLLVL.

This clone was observed once. This chain links TRBV30 with TRBJ1-5, with D possibly matching TRBD1 (6 bases). V gave up 2 bases and J gave up 5 bases, with 10 bases separating them. The CDR3 runs 13 residues. CDR1 GTSNPN and CDR2 SVGIG come from the germline V gene (reference sequence). CDR3 protein: CAWSPDRHQPQHF. For the CDR3, the DNA is TGTGCCTGGAGTCCCGACAGGCATCAGCCCCAGCATTTT.

This chain links TRBV27 with TRBJ1-1; TRBD1 might be the D (6 bases). Germline values: CDR1 MNHEY, CDR2 SMNVEV (reference sequence). The CDR3 totals 15 residues. Trimming removed 4 bases from V and 5 bases from J, with 17 bases in between. As DNA, the CDR3 is TGTGCCAGCAGTTCCTCCACAGGGTCGGGGACTGAAGCTTTCTTT. Translating it yields CASSSSTGSGTEAFF.

This clone is a singleton in its sample. CDR3 region: CASSVGGANRDTQYF. CDR3 nucleotides: TGTGCCAGCAGCGTAGGAGGAGCGAACCGCGATACGCAGTATTTT. The V and J genes are TRBV9 and TRBJ2-3; no clear D gene. CDR3 length: 15 residues. Trimming left V 0 bases short and J 6 bases short, with 14 bases between. CDR1 SGDLS and CDR2 YYNGEE come from the germline V gene. Full variable domain (remainder filled in from reference TRBV9 and TRBJ2-3): DSGVTQTPKHLITATGQRVTLRCSPRSGDLSVYWYQQSLDQGLQFLIQYYNGEERAKGNILERFSAQQFPDLHSELNLSSLELGDSALYFCASSVGGANRDTQYFGPGTRLTVL.

The chain recombines TRBV4-1 with TRBJ2-7; D unresolved. Deletions cut 1 base from V and 4 bases from J, with 14 bases between. The CDR3 is made up of 15 amino acids. Germline values: CDR1 MGHRA, CDR2 YSYEKL. The CDR3 DNA is TGCGCCAGCAGCCAAGGACCTACAGTAAAGTACGAGCAGTACTTC. Its translation: CASSQGPTVKYEQYF.

V gene TRBV29-1 combines with J gene TRBJ2-7, with 8 bases that match TRBD1. The CDR3 spans 13 residues. With V trimmed by 6 bases and J by 4 bases, 8 bases remained unmatched. Germline-derived CDR1 and CDR2 are SQVTM and ANQGSEA. The CDR3 DNA sequence: TGCAGCGTGGCGGGACAGGCCGAATACGAGCAGTACTTC. Residues: CSVAGQAEYEQYF.

The chain carries TRBV14 and TRBJ1-1; perhaps TRBD1 as D (5 bases). V lost 1 base and J 3 bases, leaving 6 bases between the germline ends. There are 13 residues in the CDR3. Germline V gives CDR1 SGHDN, CDR2 FVKESK. In DNA form, the CDR3 reads TGTGCCAGCAGCCAAGGCAGGGACACTGAAGCTTTCTTT. This gives the protein CASSQGRDTEAFF.

The V gene is TRBV7-9, the J gene TRBJ1-1; D remains unclear. The CDR3 contains 17 residues. Trimming took 4 bases from V and 4 from J, leaving 22 bases between them. Germline CDR1 is SEHNR and CDR2 is FQNEAQ (reference sequence). CDR3 nucleotides: TGTGCCAGCAGCTCCGAGGGCCGCTTGGTGGTAGGCACTGAAGCTTTCTTT. Its translation: CASSSEGRLVVGTEAFF. Together with reference TRBV7-9 and TRBJ1-1, the CDR3 gives the full variable domain: DTGVSQNPRHKITKRGQNVTFRCDPISEHNRLYWYRQTLGQGPEFLTYFQNEAQLEKSRLLSDRFSAERPKGSFSTLEIQRTEQGDSAMYLCASSSEGRLVVGTEAFFGQGTRLTVV.